This is a list of T cell receptor beta chains from one sample in a study of blood T cells in healthy people across ages. Using its own MiXCR run on the 5' RACE reads, TCRdb lists one record per CDR3 protein. The sample records about 400,000 distinct CDR3 sequences, 45% to 65% being singletons. Input material: blood. All receptors come from a man aged 55 to 69 in good health. CDR3s include the opening cysteine and the closing phenylalanine or tryptophan. D genes are given only for firm matches. Size is omitted from some rows. Given values are once, few, many or a class for expanded clones.

clone size: few; J gene: TRBJ1-5; D gene: .; V gene: TRBV7-9; CDR3 protein: CASSPSENSNQPQHF; CDR3 DNA: TGTGCCAGCAGCCCGAGCGAGAATAGCAATCAGCCCCAGCATTTT
clone size: .; J gene: TRBJ2-7; D gene: .; V gene: TRBV28; CDR3 protein: CASSYPPSSSYEQYF; CDR3 DNA: TGTGCCAGCAGTTATCCACCGTCGAGCTCCTACGAGCAGTACTTC
clone size: once; J gene: TRBJ1-1; D gene: .; V gene: TRBV6-5; CDR3 protein: CASRLNNREMGAFF; CDR3 DNA: TGTGCCAGCAGACTCAATAACAGGGAAATGGGAGCTTTCTTT
clone size: .; J gene: TRBJ1-2; D gene: TRBD1; V gene: TRBV10-3; CDR3 protein: CAISGQGEYGYTF; CDR3 DNA: TGTGCCATCAGTGGACAGGGGGAATATGGCTACACCTTC
clone size: .; J gene: TRBJ1-2; D gene: .; V gene: TRBV20-1; CDR3 protein: CSAQGGRPEYTF; CDR3 DNA: TGCAGTGCCCAGGGAGGCCGACCCGAGTACACCTTC
clone size: .; J gene: TRBJ2-1; D gene: .; V gene: TRBV20-1; CDR3 protein: CSAREPSKYYNEQFF; CDR3 DNA: TGCAGTGCTAGAGAACCCAGCAAGTACTACAATGAGCAGTTCTTC
clone size: many; J gene: TRBJ1-6; D gene: TRBD1; V gene: TRBV18; CDR3 protein: CASSRTGTGDNSPLHF; CDR3 DNA: TGTGCCAGCTCAAGGACCGGGACAGGCGATAATTCACCCCTCCACTTT
clone size: .; J gene: TRBJ2-1; D gene: TRBD1; V gene: TRBV20-1; CDR3 protein: CSARDPLDRDGEQFF; CDR3 DNA: TGCAGTGCTAGAGATCCCCTGGACAGGGACGGTGAGCAGTTCTTC
clone size: .; J gene: TRBJ2-7; D gene: .; V gene: TRBV12-3/TRBV12-4; CDR3 protein: CASSRGSGSLFSYEQYF; CDR3 DNA: TGTGCCAGCAGTAGGGGCTCGGGGAGCCTTTTCTCCTACGAGCAGTACTTC
clone size: .; J gene: TRBJ2-4; D gene: .; V gene: TRBV5-1; CDR3 protein: CASSAGTSSVQYF; CDR3 DNA: TGCGCCAGCAGCGCGGGGACAAGTTCGGTGCAGTACTTC
clone size: .; J gene: TRBJ2-7; D gene: .; V gene: TRBV29-1; CDR3 protein: CSVVALPTYGQYF; CDR3 DNA: TGCAGCGTTGTTGCACTGCCGACCTACGGGCAGTACTTC
clone size: many; J gene: TRBJ1-2; D gene: .; V gene: TRBV29-1; CDR3 protein: CSAGDRQSKGYTF; CDR3 DNA: TGCAGCGCCGGGGACCGCCAGTCGAAGGGCTACACCTTC
clone size: few; J gene: TRBJ2-7; D gene: .; V gene: TRBV6-4; CDR3 protein: CASSGLRQAKGEQYF; CDR3 DNA: TGTGCCAGCAGTGGTCTCAGACAGGCGAAAGGCGAGCAGTACTTC
clone size: many; J gene: TRBJ2-3; D gene: .; V gene: TRBV27; CDR3 protein: CASSLGYDTQYF; CDR3 DNA: TGTGCCAGCAGCTTAGGTTATGATACGCAGTATTTT
clone size: many; J gene: TRBJ2-1; D gene: .; V gene: TRBV29-1; CDR3 protein: CSVEDEYSYNEQFF; CDR3 DNA: TGCAGCGTTGAAGATGAGTACAGTTACAATGAGCAGTTCTTC
clone size: .; J gene: TRBJ2-2; D gene: .; V gene: TRBV27; CDR3 protein: CASNSQGETVNTGELFF; CDR3 DNA: TGTGCCAGCAACTCTCAAGGGGAGACGGTGAACACCGGGGAGCTGTTTTTT
clone size: .; J gene: TRBJ2-7; D gene: .; V gene: TRBV5-1; CDR3 protein: CASSSRDRSLEQYF; CDR3 DNA: TGCGCCAGCAGCAGCCGGGACCGCTCCCTCGAGCAGTACTTC
clone size: .; J gene: TRBJ1-3; D gene: TRBD1; V gene: TRBV2; CDR3 protein: CASAGTASGNTIYF; CDR3 DNA: TGTGCCAGCGCTGGGACAGCCTCTGGAAACACCATATATTTT
clone size: .; J gene: TRBJ2-7; D gene: .; V gene: TRBV24-1; CDR3 protein: CATSDRRQYPYEQYF; CDR3 DNA: TGTGCCACCAGTGATCGGCGACAGTACCCCTACGAGCAGTACTTC
clone size: once; J gene: TRBJ2-3; D gene: .; V gene: TRBV9; CDR3 protein: CASSVDGSSTDTRYF; CDR3 DNA: TGTGCCAGCAGCGTAGATGGGTCTAGCACAGATACGCGGTATTTT
clone size: .; J gene: TRBJ2-1; D gene: .; V gene: TRBV28; CDR3 protein: CASRTLRQSSSYNEQFF; CDR3 DNA: TGTGCCAGCAGGACACTCAGGCAATCAAGCTCCTACAATGAGCAGTTCTTC
clone size: .; J gene: TRBJ2-1; D gene: .; V gene: TRBV15; CDR3 protein: CASSTGTLTYNEQFF; CDR3 DNA: TGTGCCAGTTCAACCGGGACATTGACCTACAATGAGCAGTTCTTC
clone size: .; J gene: TRBJ2-4; D gene: TRBD2; V gene: TRBV7-2; CDR3 protein: CASSLFPRGGLAKNIQYF; CDR3 DNA: TGTGCCAGCAGCTTATTCCCCCGGGGGGGACTAGCCAAAAACATTCAGTACTTC
clone size: .; J gene: TRBJ2-7; D gene: TRBD1; V gene: TRBV6-1; CDR3 protein: CASSGQAKSGGEQYF; CDR3 DNA: TGTGCCAGCAGTGGACAAGCCAAGTCAGGGGGCGAGCAGTACTTC
clone size: .; J gene: TRBJ2-3; D gene: .; V gene: TRBV24-1; CDR3 protein: CATSDVGGSDTQYF; CDR3 DNA: TGTGCCACCAGTGATGTGGGGGGCTCAGATACGCAGTATTTT